This T cell receptor beta chain was sequenced for a study of radiation and T cells in renal cell carcinoma. Study as a whole: Nephrectomy followed 15 Gy stereotactic body radiation by 4 weeks.

The study's findings and limits: From baseline, blood top tumor clonotypes peaked at 2 weeks post-radiation. Pretreatment tumor biopsies were lacking, so baseline clonotypes are unknown.

Produced via immunoSEQ multiplex PCR; TCRdb's table is partial and in-frame only. The table has 130,000 or so clones, approximately 87% seen once. Germline loops: CDR1 SGHRS, CDR2 YFSETQ. The germline V and J ends were trimmed by 1 base and 1 base, with 11 bases remaining between them. The CDR3 has 15 residues. Time point of the sample: baseline pretreatment blood. The treatment: 15 Gy SBRT to primary tumor, nephrectomy 4 weeks later. Blood was sampled at baseline, 2 weeks and 4 weeks after SBRT. In regard to this clone: Its target is not known.

The sequences come from blood, collected from a patient whose treatment included radiotherapy and nephrectomy. This TCR was recovered from a woman aged 45-65 years with renal cell carcinoma. The rearrangement links TRBV5-1 to TRBJ1-1; maybe TRBD1 (5 bases). The CDR3 nucleotides read TGCGCCAGCAGCTTGTCAGGGCAGAAGAACACTGAAGCTTTCTTT. As protein: CASSLSGQKNTEAFF. Together with reference TRBV5-1 and TRBJ1-1, the CDR3 gives the full variable domain: KAGVTQTPRYLIKTRGQQVTLSCSPISGHRSVSWYQQTPGQGLQFLFEYFSETQRNKGNFPGRFSGRQFSNSRSEMNVSTLELGDSALYLCASSLSGQKNTEAFFGQGTRLTVV.